The next 5 T cell receptor beta chains were all read from a single sample in a study of somatic mutations in cytotoxic T cells in rheumatoid arthritis. Profiled with immunoSEQ multiplex PCR; TCRdb holds only in-frame clones, not every one. The data contain some 30,000 clones, around four fifths of them singletons. Material for sequencing was CD8+ T cells sorted from blood. These receptors all stem from an adult with rheumatoid arthritis.

This clone was counted only a few times. The J gene is TRBJ1-1, the V gene TRBV30; maybe TRBD1 (6 bases). Between the trimmed V and J ends, which lost 3 bases and 0 bases, there was a span of 14 bases. This CDR3 has 15 residues. CDR1 and CDR2 (germline): GTSNPN, SVGIG (reference sequence). The CDR3 spells CAWSQQGIMNTEAFF. Here the CDR3 DNA reads TGTGCCTGGAGCCAACAGGGAATTATGAACACTGAAGCTTTCTTT.

The chain has TRBV9 and TRBJ1-3; TRBD1 aligns across 7 bases. The CDR3 runs 17 residues. The ends lost 4 bases at V and 3 bases at J; junction bases unmatched: 13. Germline lookup yields CDR1 SGDLS and CDR2 YYNGEE. The CDR3, as DNA: TGTGCCAGCAGCCTCCGGACAGGCCAATCCTTTGGAAACACCATATATTTT. This sequence encodes CASSLRTGQSFGNTIYF.

The genes are TRBV27 and TRBJ2-3; 12 nucleotides line up with TRBD2. Trimming took 6 bases from V and 6 from J; bases not matched to a gene: 10. The CDR3 is made up of 16 amino acids. Germline CDR1 is MNHEY and CDR2 is SMNVEV (reference sequence). This CDR3 reads CASRLGTSGLVDTQYF. CDR3 sequence (DNA): TGTGCCAGCAGATTAGGGACTAGCGGGTTGGTGGATACGCAGTATTTT.

V and J are TRBV10-3 and TRBJ2-2, with a tentative D call TRBD1 (6 bases). The germline V gene has CDR1 ENHRY and CDR2 SYGVKD. The CDR3 is 16 residues long. V dropped 6 bases and J dropped 0 bases, with 14 bases sitting between them. The CDR3 DNA is TGTGCCATCAGGGGAACAGGGACCTCGAACACCGGGGAGCTGTTTTTT. Amino acids: CAIRGTGTSNTGELFF.

The chain joins TRBV11-3 to TRBJ2-1; D may be TRBD2 (5 bases). Germline CDR1 and CDR2: SGHNT and YENEEA. Trimming shortened V by 4 bases and J by 5 bases, and 15 bases separated the two germline ends. CDR3 size: 15 residues. The CDR3 is CASSSPVTRHNEQFF. The CDR3 DNA reads TGTGCCAGCAGCTCCCCCGTTACTAGACACAATGAGCAGTTCTTC.